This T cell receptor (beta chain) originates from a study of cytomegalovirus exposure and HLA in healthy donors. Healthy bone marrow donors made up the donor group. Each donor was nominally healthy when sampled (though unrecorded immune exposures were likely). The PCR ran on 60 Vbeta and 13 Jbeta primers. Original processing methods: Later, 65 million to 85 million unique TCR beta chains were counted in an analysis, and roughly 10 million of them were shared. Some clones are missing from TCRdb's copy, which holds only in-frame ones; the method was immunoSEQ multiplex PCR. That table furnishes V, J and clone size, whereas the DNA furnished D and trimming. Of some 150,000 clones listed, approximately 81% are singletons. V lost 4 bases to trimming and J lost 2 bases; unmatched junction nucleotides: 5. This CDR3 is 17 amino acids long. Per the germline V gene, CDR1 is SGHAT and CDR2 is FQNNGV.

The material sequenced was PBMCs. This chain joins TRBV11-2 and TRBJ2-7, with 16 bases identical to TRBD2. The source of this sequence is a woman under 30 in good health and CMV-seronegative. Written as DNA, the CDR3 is TGTGCCAGCAGCTATGGGACTAGCGGGAGGGTTCCCTACGAGCAGTACTTC. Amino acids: CASSYGTSGRVPYEQYF.